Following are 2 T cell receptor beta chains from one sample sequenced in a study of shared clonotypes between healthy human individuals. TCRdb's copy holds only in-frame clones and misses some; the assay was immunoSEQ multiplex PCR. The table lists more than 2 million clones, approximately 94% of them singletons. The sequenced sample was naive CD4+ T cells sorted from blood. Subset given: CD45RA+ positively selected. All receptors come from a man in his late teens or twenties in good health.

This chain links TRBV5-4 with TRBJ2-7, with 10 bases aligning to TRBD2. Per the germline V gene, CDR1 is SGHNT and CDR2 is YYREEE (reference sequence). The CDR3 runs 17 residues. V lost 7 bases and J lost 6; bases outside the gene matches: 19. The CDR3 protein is CASSKRRLAGDLFEQYF. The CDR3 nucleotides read TGTGCCAGCTCAAAGAGAAGGCTAGCGGGAGATTTGTTCGAGCAGTACTTC.

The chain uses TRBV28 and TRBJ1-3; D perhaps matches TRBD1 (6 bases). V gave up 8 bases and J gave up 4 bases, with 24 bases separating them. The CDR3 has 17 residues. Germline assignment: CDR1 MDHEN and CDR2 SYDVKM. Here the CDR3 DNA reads TGTGCCAGCCTCCGGGTTGGAAACAGGGCGCCCGGAAACACCATATATTTT. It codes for CASLRVGNRAPGNTIYF. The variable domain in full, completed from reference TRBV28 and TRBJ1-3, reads DVKVTQSSRYLVKRTGEKVFLECVQDMDHENMFWYRQDPGLGLRLIYFSYDVKMKEKGDIPEGYSVSREKKERFSLILESASTNQTSMYLCASLRVGNRAPGNTIYFGEGSWLTVV.